Listed below are T cell receptor beta chains from one sample, sequenced in a study of neurological immune-mediated disorders. TCRdb fed the 5' RACE reads into MiXCR, producing one record per CDR3 protein. The sample lists roughly 100,000 distinct CDR3 sequences, 3.5% occurring once. Sequenced material: PBMCs. The source of these receptors is a woman younger than 35 with multiple sclerosis. CDR3s include the opening cysteine and the closing phenylalanine or tryptophan. Fields, in order: V gene, CDR3 protein.

>TRBV7-8
CASSKQGNINQPQHF
>TRBV6-6
CASSSWDREFWNQPQHF
>TRBV12-3/TRBV12-4
CASSLLLAGGDEQYF
>TRBV20-1
CSASQQGFDYGYTF
>TRBV12-5
CASGLVGSANTEAFF
>TRBV20-1
CSASPNSLQNTEAFF
>TRBV11-1
CASSSDPRGTEAFF
>TRBV12-3/TRBV12-4
CASSPTGFEAFF
>TRBV5-1
CASSLEAFSYEQYF
>TRBV20-1
CSARVQAANTGELFF
>TRBV5-1
CASSLYLQSQRRSSYEQYF
>TRBV3-1
CASSRSGQYNEQFF
>TRBV24-1
CATSDFNGAKETQYF
>TRBV29-1
CSVDAGISYNEQFF
>TRBV20-1
CSAAPGAVQETQYF
>TRBV7-3
CASSPDRGQGELFF
>TRBV12-3/TRBV12-4
CASSDDRGGYTF
>TRBV12-3/TRBV12-4
CASSMTGLQTQYF
>TRBV9
CASSPDTTGRASGIWPRDTQYF
>TRBV3-1
CASSQEGTYEQYF
>TRBV12-3/TRBV12-4
CASSPDDGPGTEAFF